This T cell receptor beta chain is from a study of a mutant IDH1 vaccine in newly diagnosed glioma. In the study overall: Vaccine administration was initiated 4-6 weeks following radiotherapy alone, or with temozolomide cycles. V12 occurred at week 35 and V13 at week 47.

Time point specified: week 35, safety follow-up. In every dose of vaccine, 300 ug of mutant IDH1 20-mer peptide was given alongside topical imiquimod. A word on this clone: Antigen: not known.

Sequenced by immunoSEQ multiplex PCR; TCRdb stores in-frame clones only, minus some. The sample includes around 53,000 clones, 65% to 85% of them seen just once. With 8 bases removed from V and 2 bases from J, the gap between germline ends came to 6 bases. CDR1 and CDR2 (germline): DFQATT, SNEGSKA (reference sequence). The CDR3 covers 10 residues. Overall study results and limits: Patients mounted vaccine-induced immune responses in roughly 93% of cases.

The sample in question was PBMCs, obtained from a glioma patient whose treatment included an IDH1 peptide vaccine. This rearrangement joins TRBV20-1 to TRBJ2-5; D call uncertain. The TCR was taken from a man aged 35-49 years with glioma. The DNA for the CDR3 is TGCAGTACAAGTCAAGAGACCCAGTACTTC. It encodes CSTSQETQYF.